This T cell receptor beta chain was sequenced for a study of tumor and adjacent non-tumor tissue in lung cancer. Study-wide results and limits: Normal lung showed higher cumulative top 100 clone frequency than tumor.

This clonotype was observed a single time. Its specificity is not known. Compared with germline, one end of the junction differs, possibly owing to a read error. A modified ARM-PCR protocol with three rounds of nested PCR amplified TCRbeta. TCRdb used MiXCR to reprocess the multiplex PCR reads, holding one entry per CDR3 protein. The sample carries tens of thousands of distinct CDR3 sequences, less than 75% recorded once. This sample's RNA came from whole unsorted tissue. More than 3 cm separated this lung sample from the edge of the tumor. Material: distant non-tumor lung tissue. The sequence came from a woman in her 50s with non-small cell lung cancer.

The CDR3 loop reads CVSSLLGGRTNEKLFF. As DNA, the CDR3 is TGTGTCAGCAGTTTATTGGGGGGTAGGACTAATGAAAAACTGTTTTTT. The chain combines TRBV28 with TRBJ1-4; tentative D call: TRBD1 (5 bases). CDR1 and CDR2 (germline): MDHEN, SYDVKM. CDR3 length equals 16 residues.